A single TCR beta chain is shown here with its context. Its antigen remains unknown. Time point noted: week 5, during vaccination. Each vaccine dose was 300 ug of mutant IDH1 20-mer peptide, with topical imiquimod. The donors' diagnosis was new WHO grade 3 or 4 astrocytoma that was IDH1-mutant and ATRX-lost. Sequencing was performed with immunoSEQ multiplex PCR; in TCRdb, only in-frame clones are kept and a portion is missing. The repertoire has 30,000 to 35,000 clones, roughly 56% of them found once; the top ten carry roughly 9.6%. The sample is drawn from a study of a mutant IDH1 vaccine in newly diagnosed glioma. Study-wide context: Beginning 4-6 weeks after radiotherapy alone, or with temozolomide cycles, vaccination took place. Treated patients were roughly 62% male, about 40% female, mean age about 41 years.

Regarding the study as a whole: Pseudoprogression apparently tracked independently of changes in top peripheral T cell clonotypes.

The ends were cut back, 5 bases at V and 1 base at J, with 15 bases in the middle. This CDR3 is built from 15 residues. Germline lookup yields CDR1 SGHRS and CDR2 YFSETQ. The specimen comprised PBMCs, sampled from a glioma patient whose treatment included an IDH1 peptide vaccine. This receptor was identified in a woman under 30 with glioma. The chain has TRBV5-1 and TRBJ2-5; perhaps TRBD1 as D (7 bases). The CDR3 loop reads CASSHRGDSQETQYF. The CDR3 DNA reads TGCGCCAGCAGTCATCGCGGGGACAGCCAAGAGACCCAGTACTTC. The full variable domain, completed using reference TRBV5-1 and TRBJ2-5, is KAGVTQTPRYLIKTRGQQVTLSCSPISGHRSVSWYQQTPGQGLQFLFEYFSETQRNKGNFPGRFSGRQFSNSRSEMNVSTLELGDSALYLCASSHRGDSQETQYFGPGTRLLVL.